These 12 T cell receptor beta chains share one sample of origin, sequenced in a study of blood T cells in healthy people across ages. Primers used in a second PCR of roughly 6 to 11 cycles were a sample-barcoded 5' primer and a J-beta primer mix. TCRdb re-derived calls from the 5' RACE reads in MiXCR, one entry per CDR3 protein. The sample lists 700,000 or so distinct CDR3 sequences; around 38% were seen once. Sequencing was done on a sample of blood. The receptors derive from an elderly man in good health.

This clonotype was counted at least ten times. The CDR3 region is CASSPPRTGVSGQPQHF. CDR3 in DNA: TGTGCCAGCAGCCCCCCGAGGACAGGGGTCTCAGGTCAGCCCCAGCATTTT. The V gene is TRBV7-8, the J gene TRBJ1-5; 9 nucleotides align to TRBD1. The CDR3 covers 17 residues. Trimming took 5 bases from V and 6 from J; bases not matched to a gene: 14. The germline gives CDR1 SGHVS, CDR2 FQNEAQ. Supplemented by reference TRBV7-8 and TRBJ1-5, the full variable domain reads GAGVSQSPRYKVAKRGQDVALRCDPISGHVSLFWYQQALGQGPEFLTYFQNEAQLDKSGLPSDRFFAERPEGSVSTLKIQRTQQEDSAVYLCASSPPRTGVSGQPQHFGDGTRLSIL.

In regard to this clonotype: Germline and junction disagree at one end, which may indicate a read error. The chain is built from TRBV5-5 and TRBJ2-7; TRBD2 matches at 7 bases. The CDR3 runs 13 residues. Germline assignment: CDR1 SGHKS and CDR2 YYEKEE (reference sequence). The CDR3 loop is CVSSGEISYEQYF. In DNA, the CDR3 is TGTGTCAGCAGCGGGGAGATCTCCTACGAGCAGTACTTC.

This clonotype has a count of ten or more. The chain is built from TRBV10-2 and TRBJ2-1; TRBD2 agrees at 15 bases. The ends lost 7 bases at V and 4 bases at J; junction bases unmatched: 8. The CDR3 length is 17 residues. Germline V gives CDR1 WSHSY, CDR2 SAAADI. In DNA form, the CDR3 reads TGCGCCAGCACCGGACTAGCGGGAGGGCGAGATTACAATGAGCAGTTCTTC. Translation gives CASTGLAGGRDYNEQFF.

This clonotype was seen a few times. This sequence joins TRBV3-1 and TRBJ2-5; D is ambiguous. V gave up 3 bases and J gave up 5 bases, with 7 bases separating them. The CDR3 is 12 residues long. Germline V gives CDR1 LGHDT, CDR2 YNNKEL (reference sequence). CDR3 sequence: CASSQLTETQYF. The CDR3 DNA reads as TGTGCCAGCAGCCAGCTGACCGAGACCCAGTACTTC.

This clonotype was detected many times. The genes are TRBV7-2 and TRBJ1-2; TRBD1 matches 9 bases. V lost 6 bases, J lost 6 bases, and 2 bases stayed unmatched. CDR1 SGHTA and CDR2 FQGNSA come from the germline V gene. This CDR3 is built from 12 residues. The CDR3 protein is CASRRQGDGYTF. In nucleotides, the CDR3 is TGTGCCAGCAGAAGACAGGGGGATGGCTACACCTTC.

The genes are TRBV29-1 and TRBJ2-3, with D uncertain. The germline V gene has CDR1 SQVTM and CDR2 ANQGSEA. The CDR3 sequence is 13 residues long. Trimming pared 8 bases from V and 1 base from J, leaving 13 bases between. Here the CDR3 DNA reads TGCAGCCCTATCTTCCGGGGCACAGATACGCAGTATTTT. Encoded protein: CSPIFRGTDTQYF.

This chain uses TRBV11-2 with TRBJ1-1; D call uncertain. Per germline, CDR1 SGHAT and CDR2 FQNNGV. The CDR3 extends over 15 amino acids. Trimming cost V 5 bases and J 0 bases, with 13 bases left between them. The CDR3 sequence is CASSGPGRLNTEAFF. The CDR3 region has the DNA TGTGCCAGCAGCGGACCAGGACGATTGAACACTGAAGCTTTCTTT. Together with reference TRBV11-2 and TRBJ1-1, the CDR3 gives the full variable domain: EAGVAQSPRYKIIEKRQSVAFWCNPISGHATLYWYQQILGQGPKLLIQFQNNGVVDDSQLPKDRFSAERLKGVDSTLKIQPAKLEDSAVYLCASSGPGRLNTEAFFGQGTRLTVV.

This clonotype was counted between two and nine times. CDR3 loop: CASSSSTSGRFYEQYF. As DNA, the CDR3 is TGTGCCAGCAGCTCTTCGACTAGCGGGAGATTCTACGAGCAGTACTTC. V usage is TRBV6-5 and J usage is TRBJ2-7; 12 nucleotides agree with TRBD2. With V trimmed by 6 bases and J by 3 bases, 9 bases remained unmatched. From germline, CDR1 is MNHEY and CDR2 SVGAGI. The CDR3 extends over 16 amino acids.

A few counts support this clonotype. The genes are TRBV7-2 and TRBJ2-7; TRBD1 agrees at 7 bases. Germline CDR1 is SGHTA and CDR2 is FQGNSA. CDR3 length equals 15 residues. V lost 5 bases, J lost 5 bases, and 12 bases stayed unmatched. CDR3 residues: CASSVQIDRAHEQYF. The CDR3 nucleotides read TGTGCCAGCAGCGTGCAGATCGACAGGGCCCACGAGCAGTACTTC.

In its sample, this clonotype was seen many times. The chain is built from TRBV12-3 or TRBV12-4 and TRBJ2-7; weak D call: TRBD2 (5 bases). V was pared by 5 bases and J by 0 bases, with 11 bases between. The CDR3 extends over 14 amino acids. CDR3 nucleotide sequence: TGTGCCAGCAGTGCCCGAGGGAGCTCCTACGAGCAGTACTTC. Its protein is CASSARGSSYEQYF.

For this clonotype: The DNA is omitted, as the CDR3 cannot be located on it reliably, and the CDR3 follows TCRdb's listing. The chain is built from TRBV24-1 and TRBJ2-1; the table assigns TRBD2, which was not confirmed against the DNA. The CDR3 length is 13 residues, termini included. Germline V lookup: CDR1 KGHDR, CDR2 SFDVKD. The chain's CDR3 is CATSVPGGYEQFF.

The genes are TRBV3-1 and TRBJ2-3; 7 bases line up with TRBD2. Per germline, CDR1 LGHDT and CDR2 YNNKEL (reference sequence). This CDR3 has 18 amino acids. Losses at the gene ends were 2 bases for V and 5 bases for J; bases not matched to a gene: 16. The CDR3 DNA reads as TGTGCCAGCAGCCAACACCAAACCCGACGAGCGGGGAGAGATACGCAGTATTTT. As protein: CASSQHQTRRAGRDTQYF.